This TCR beta chain was observed in a study of cytomegalovirus exposure and HLA in healthy donors. Looked up from germline, CDR1 is SGHTA and CDR2 is FQGNSA. This CDR3 has 13 residues. V lost 2 bases and J 4 bases, leaving 9 bases between the germline ends. This clone was detected only a few times. PCR primers comprised 60 Vbeta and 13 Jbeta primers. Sequencing used immunoSEQ multiplex PCR; TCRdb keeps in-frame clones, though not all of them. This sample carries more than 140,000 clones, over 70% of them seen once, and the ten largest clones take 5.5% to 6%. The chain links TRBV7-2 to TRBJ2-7; D remains unclear. What was sequenced was PBMCs. The source of this sequence is a young man in good health and CMV-seropositive. In DNA, the CDR3 is TGTGCCAGCAGCTTAAGTCAGACTTACGAGCAGTACTTC. Encoded protein: CASSLSQTYEQYF.